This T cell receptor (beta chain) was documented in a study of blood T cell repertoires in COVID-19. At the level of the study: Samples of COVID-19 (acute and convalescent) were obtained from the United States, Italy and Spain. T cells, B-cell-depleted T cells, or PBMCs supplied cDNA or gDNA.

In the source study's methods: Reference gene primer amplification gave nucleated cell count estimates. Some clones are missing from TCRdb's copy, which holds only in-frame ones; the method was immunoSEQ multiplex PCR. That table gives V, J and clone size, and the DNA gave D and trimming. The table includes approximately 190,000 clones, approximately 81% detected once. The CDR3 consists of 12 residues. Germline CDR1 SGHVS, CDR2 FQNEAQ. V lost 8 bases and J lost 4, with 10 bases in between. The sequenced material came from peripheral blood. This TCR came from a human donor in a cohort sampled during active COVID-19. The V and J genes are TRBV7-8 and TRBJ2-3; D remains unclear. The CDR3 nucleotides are TGTGCCAGCGGGCAGCAGCCAGATACGCAGTATTTT. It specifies CASGQQPDTQYF.